This T cell receptor beta chain was sequenced during a study of T cell repertoires in ileal Crohn's disease. Time point of the sample: neoterminal ileum biopsy at postoperative endoscopy, about 6 months after surgery. Included were adult ileal or ileocolonic Crohn's patients indicated for ileocolonic resection. Using immunoSEQ multiplex PCR, the repertoire was profiled, and TCRdb retains in-frame clones only, with some absent. Of about 13,000 clones listed, over 75% are singletons. Study-wide points: Within the first postoperative year, endoscopy came at median roughly 7.3 months.

Looked up from germline, CDR1 is SGHDN and CDR2 is FVKESK. This CDR3 is 13 amino acids long. Trimming cost V 2 bases and J 1 base, with 5 bases left between them. About this clone: Its target is unknown.

This TCR was recovered from an adult with Crohn's disease. The rearrangement joins TRBV14 to TRBJ1-1, with no clear D. The sequenced material came from ileal tissue. The DNA of the CDR3 is TGTGCCAGCAGCCAATTGAGGAACACTGAAGCTTTCTTT. Encoded protein: CASSQLRNTEAFF.